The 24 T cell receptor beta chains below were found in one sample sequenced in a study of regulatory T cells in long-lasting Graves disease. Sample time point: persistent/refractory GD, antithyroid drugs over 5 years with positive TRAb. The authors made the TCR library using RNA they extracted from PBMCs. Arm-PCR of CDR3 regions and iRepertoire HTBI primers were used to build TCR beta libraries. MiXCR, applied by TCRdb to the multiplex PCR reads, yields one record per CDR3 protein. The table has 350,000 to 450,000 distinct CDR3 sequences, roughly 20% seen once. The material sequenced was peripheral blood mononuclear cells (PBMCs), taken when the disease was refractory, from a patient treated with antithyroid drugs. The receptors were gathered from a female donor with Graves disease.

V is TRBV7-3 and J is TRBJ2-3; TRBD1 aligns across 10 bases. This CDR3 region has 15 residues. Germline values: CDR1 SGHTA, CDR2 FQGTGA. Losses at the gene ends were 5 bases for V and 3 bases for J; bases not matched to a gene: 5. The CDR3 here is CASSMRQGATDTQYF. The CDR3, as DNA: TGTGCCAGCAGCATGCGACAGGGGGCAACAGATACGCAGTATTTT. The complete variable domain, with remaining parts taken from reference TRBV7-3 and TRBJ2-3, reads GAGVSQTPSNKVTEKGKYVELRCDPISGHTALYWYRQSLGQGPEFLIYFQGTGAADDSGLPNDRFFAVRPEGSVSTLKIQRTERGDSAVYLCASSMRQGATDTQYFGPGTRLTVL.

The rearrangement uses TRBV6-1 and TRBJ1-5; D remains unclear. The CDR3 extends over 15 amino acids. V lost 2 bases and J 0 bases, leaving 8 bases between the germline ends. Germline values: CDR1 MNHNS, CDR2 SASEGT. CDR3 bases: TGTGCCAGCAGTGAATCTCGGGGTAGCAATCAGCCCCAGCATTTT. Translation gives CASSESRGSNQPQHF.

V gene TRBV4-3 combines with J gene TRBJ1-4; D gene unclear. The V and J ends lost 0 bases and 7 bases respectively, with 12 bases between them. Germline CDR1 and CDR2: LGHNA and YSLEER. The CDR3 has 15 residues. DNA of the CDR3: TGCGCCAGCAGCCAAGATCTCGGGCAATCTGAAAAACTGTTTTTT. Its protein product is CASSQDLGQSEKLFF.

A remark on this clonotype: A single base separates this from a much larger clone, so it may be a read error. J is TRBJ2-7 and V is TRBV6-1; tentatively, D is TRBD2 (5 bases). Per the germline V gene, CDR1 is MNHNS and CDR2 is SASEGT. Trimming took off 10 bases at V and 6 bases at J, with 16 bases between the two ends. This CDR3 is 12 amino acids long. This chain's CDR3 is CATSGLLLEQYF. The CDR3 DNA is TGTGCCACAAGCGGACTTCTTCTCGAGCAGTACTTC.

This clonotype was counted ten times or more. CDR3 sequence (DNA): TGTGCCAGCAGCCGGGGGACAGGGACTCCGGAGACCCAGTACTTC. Its protein product is CASSRGTGTPETQYF. V gene TRBV3-1 combines with J gene TRBJ2-5; 9 bases map to TRBD1. J lost 5 bases, V lost 4 bases, and 8 bases had no gene match. The CDR3 sequence is 15 residues long. CDR1 is LGHDT and CDR2 is YNNKEL in the germline V gene (reference sequence).

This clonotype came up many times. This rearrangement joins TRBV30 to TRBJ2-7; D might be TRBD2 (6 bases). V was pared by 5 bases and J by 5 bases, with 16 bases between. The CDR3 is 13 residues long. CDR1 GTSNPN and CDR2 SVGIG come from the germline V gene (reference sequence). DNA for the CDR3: TGTGCCTGGGGGACTCCCCCTCCCAACGAGCAGTACTTC. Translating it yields CAWGTPPPNEQYF.

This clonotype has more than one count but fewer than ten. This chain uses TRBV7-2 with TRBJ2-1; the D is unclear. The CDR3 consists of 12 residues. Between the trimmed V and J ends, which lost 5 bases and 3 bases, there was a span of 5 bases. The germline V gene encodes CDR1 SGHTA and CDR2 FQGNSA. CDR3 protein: CASSEHYNEQFF. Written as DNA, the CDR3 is TGTGCCAGCAGCGAGCACTACAATGAGCAGTTCTTC.

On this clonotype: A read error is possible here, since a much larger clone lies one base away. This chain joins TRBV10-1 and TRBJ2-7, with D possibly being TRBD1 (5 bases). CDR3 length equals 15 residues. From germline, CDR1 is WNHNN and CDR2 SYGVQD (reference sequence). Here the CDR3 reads CASSKSTPGSDEQYF. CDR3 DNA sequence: TGCGCCAGCAGTAAGTCGACTCCAGGGTCCGACGAGCAGTACTTC.

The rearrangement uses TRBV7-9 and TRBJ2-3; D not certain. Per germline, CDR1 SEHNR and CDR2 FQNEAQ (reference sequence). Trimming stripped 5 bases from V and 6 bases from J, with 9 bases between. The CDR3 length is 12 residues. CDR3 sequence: CASSPSQDTQYF. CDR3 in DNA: TGTGCCAGCAGCCCCTCCCAGGATACGCAGTATTTT.

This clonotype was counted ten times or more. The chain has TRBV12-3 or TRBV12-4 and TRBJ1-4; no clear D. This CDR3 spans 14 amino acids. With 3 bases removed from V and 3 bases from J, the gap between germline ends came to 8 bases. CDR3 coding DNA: TGTGCCAGCAGTTTCCGGGAACCTAATGAAAAACTGTTTTTT. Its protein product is CASSFREPNEKLFF.

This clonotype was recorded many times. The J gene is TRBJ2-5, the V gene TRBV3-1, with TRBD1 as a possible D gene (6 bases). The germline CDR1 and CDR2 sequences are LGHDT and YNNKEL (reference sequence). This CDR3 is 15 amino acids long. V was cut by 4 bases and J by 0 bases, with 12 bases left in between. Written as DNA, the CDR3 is TGTGCCAGCAGCCTTCGGACAGCGTACCAAGAGACCCAGTACTTC. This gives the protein CASSLRTAYQETQYF.

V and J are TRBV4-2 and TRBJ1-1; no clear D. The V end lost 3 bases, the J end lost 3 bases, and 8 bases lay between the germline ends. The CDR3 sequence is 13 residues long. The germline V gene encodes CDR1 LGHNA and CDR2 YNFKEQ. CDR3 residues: CASSHPLDTEAFF. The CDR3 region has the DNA TGTGCCAGCAGCCACCCACTTGACACTGAAGCTTTCTTT.

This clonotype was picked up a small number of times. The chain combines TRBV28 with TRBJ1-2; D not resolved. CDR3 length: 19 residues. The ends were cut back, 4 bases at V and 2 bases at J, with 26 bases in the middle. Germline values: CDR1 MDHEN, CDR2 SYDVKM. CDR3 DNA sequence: TGTGCCAGCAGTTCCGACATATTGACAAGACCCAATCCCAACTATGGCTACACCTTC. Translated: CASSSDILTRPNPNYGYTF.

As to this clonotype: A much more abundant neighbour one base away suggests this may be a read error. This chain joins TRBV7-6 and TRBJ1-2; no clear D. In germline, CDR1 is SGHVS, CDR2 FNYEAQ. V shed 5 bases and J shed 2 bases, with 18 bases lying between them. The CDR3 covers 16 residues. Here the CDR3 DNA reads TGTGCCAGCAGCCCTACCCGTCCCCTTCCGAACTATGGCTACACCTTC. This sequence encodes CASSPTRPLPNYGYTF.

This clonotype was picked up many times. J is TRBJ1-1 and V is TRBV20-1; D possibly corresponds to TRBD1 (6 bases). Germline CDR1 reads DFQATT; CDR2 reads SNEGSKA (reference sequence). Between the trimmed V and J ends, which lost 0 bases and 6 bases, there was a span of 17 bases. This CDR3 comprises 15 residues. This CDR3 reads CSARDLGGPLPEAFF. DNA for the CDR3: TGCAGTGCTAGAGATCTGGGGGGCCCGTTACCTGAAGCTTTCTTT.

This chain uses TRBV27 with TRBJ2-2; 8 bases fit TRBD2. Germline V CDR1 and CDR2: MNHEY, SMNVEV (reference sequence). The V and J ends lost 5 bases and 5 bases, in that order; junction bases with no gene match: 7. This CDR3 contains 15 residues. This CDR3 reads CASSPGTRATGELFF. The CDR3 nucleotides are TGTGCCAGCAGTCCGGGGACTAGGGCGACCGGGGAGCTGTTTTTT.

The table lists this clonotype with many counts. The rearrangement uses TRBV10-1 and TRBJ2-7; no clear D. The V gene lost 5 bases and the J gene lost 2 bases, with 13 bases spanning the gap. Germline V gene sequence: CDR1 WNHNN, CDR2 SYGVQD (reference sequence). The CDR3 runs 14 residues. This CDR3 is CASSSDGVTYEQYF. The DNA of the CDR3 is TGCGCCAGCAGTTCGGATGGGGTCACCTACGAGCAGTACTTC.

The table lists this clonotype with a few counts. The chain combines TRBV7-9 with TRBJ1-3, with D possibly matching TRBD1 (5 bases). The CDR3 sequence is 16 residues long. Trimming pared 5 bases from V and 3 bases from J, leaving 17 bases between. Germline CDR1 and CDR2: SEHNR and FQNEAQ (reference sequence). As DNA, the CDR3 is TGTGCCAGCAGCCCGCCGGGGGTTCTAGTTGGAAACACCATATATTTT. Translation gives CASSPPGVLVGNTIYF. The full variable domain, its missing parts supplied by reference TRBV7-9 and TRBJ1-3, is DTGVSQNPRHKITKRGQNVTFRCDPISEHNRLYWYRQTLGQGPEFLTYFQNEAQLEKSRLLSDRFSAERPKGSFSTLEIQRTEQGDSAMYLCASSPPGVLVGNTIYFGEGSWLTVV.

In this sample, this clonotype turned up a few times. The CDR3 coding sequence is TGTGCCAGTAGTGTGGACAGGGACACTGAAGCTTTCTTT. Translated, it gives CASSVDRDTEAFF. The chain couples TRBV19 to TRBJ1-1, with TRBD1 matching 8 bases. CDR3 size: 13 residues. The V segment lost 5 bases and the J segment 3 bases; nucleotides outside the gene matches: 2. CDR1 and CDR2 (germline): LNHDA, SQIVND (reference sequence). Full variable domain (missing parts from reference TRBV19 and TRBJ1-1): DGGITQSPKYLFRKEGQNVTLSCEQNLNHDAMYWYRQDPGQGLRLIYYSQIVNDFQKGDIAEGYSVSREKKESFPLTVTSAQKNPTAFYLCASSVDRDTEAFFGQGTRLTVV.

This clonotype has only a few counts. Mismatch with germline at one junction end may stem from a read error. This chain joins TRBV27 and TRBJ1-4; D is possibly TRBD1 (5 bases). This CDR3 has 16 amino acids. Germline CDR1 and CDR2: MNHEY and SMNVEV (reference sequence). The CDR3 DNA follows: TGTGCCAGCAGTCCCGGGACCCGAGGAGTTAATGAAAGACTGTTTTTT. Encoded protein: CASSPGTRGVNERLFF.

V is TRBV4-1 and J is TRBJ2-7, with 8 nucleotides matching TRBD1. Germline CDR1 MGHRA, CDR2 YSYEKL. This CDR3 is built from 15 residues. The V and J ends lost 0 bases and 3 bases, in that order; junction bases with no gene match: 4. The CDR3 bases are TGCGCCAGCAGCCAAGATCGCAGGGGGCTCTACGAGCAGTACTTC. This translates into CASSQDRRGLYEQYF.

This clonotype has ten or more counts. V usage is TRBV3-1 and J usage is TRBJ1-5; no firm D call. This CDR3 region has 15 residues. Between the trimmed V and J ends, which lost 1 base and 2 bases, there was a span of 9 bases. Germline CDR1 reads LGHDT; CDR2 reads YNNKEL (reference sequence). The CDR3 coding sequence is TGTGCCAGCAGCCAAGGGCAGCTTGGCAATCAGCCCCAGCATTTT. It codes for CASSQGQLGNQPQHF.

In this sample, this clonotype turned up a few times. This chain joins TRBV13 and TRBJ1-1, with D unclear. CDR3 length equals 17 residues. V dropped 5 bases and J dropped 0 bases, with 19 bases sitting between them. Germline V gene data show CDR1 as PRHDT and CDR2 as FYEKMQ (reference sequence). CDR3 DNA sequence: TGTGCCAGCAGCCCGCCTTCTCCCGGACGGATGAACACTGAAGCTTTCTTT. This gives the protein CASSPPSPGRMNTEAFF.

CDR3 bases: TGTGCCAGCAGTTTACGGGGTCGCGCCAATAAACGCGCCAATGAGCAGTTCTTC. Translating it yields CASSLRGRANKRANEQFF. The rearrangement uses TRBV27 and TRBJ2-1, with D perhaps TRBD2 (5 bases). Germline loops: CDR1 MNHEY, CDR2 SMNVEV (reference sequence). V lost 2 bases, J lost 6 bases, and 23 bases lay in between. The CDR3 spans 18 residues.